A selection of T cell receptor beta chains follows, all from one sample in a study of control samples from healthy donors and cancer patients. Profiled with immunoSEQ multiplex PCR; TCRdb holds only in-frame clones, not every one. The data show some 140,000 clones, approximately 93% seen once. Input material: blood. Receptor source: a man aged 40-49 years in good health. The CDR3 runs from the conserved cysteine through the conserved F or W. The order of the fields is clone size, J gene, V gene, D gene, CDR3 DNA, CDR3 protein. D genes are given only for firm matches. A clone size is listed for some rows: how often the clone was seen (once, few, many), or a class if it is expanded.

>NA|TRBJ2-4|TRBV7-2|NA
TGTGCCAGCAGCACAGGAACAGGTTTTAACCCAAACATTCAGTACTTC
CASSTGTGFNPNIQYF
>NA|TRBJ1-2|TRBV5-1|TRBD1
TGCGCCAGCAGCCCAGGGGGACAGGGGACTAACTATGGCTACACCTTC
CASSPGGQGTNYGYTF
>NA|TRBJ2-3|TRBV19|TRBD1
TGTGCCAGTAGTGGAGGACAGGGGACAGATACGCAGTATTTT
CASSGGQGTDTQYF
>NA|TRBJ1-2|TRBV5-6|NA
TGTGCCAGCAGCTTGGGCGGGTTTGGCTACACCTTC
CASSLGGFGYTF
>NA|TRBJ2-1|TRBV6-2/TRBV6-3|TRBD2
TGTGCCAGCAGTTACTGGGCGGGGGGGGACCTTTTTAATGAGCAGTTCTTC
CASSYWAGGDLFNEQFF
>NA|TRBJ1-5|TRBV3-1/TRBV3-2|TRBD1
TGTGCCAGCAGCCAAGGGACAGGGGGAAGCAATCAGCCCCAGCATTTT
CASSQGTGGSNQPQHF
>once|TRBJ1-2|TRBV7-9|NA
TGTGCCAGCAGCTTATCACCGAATGGCTACACCTTC
CASSLSPNGYTF
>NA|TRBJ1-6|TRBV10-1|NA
TGCGCCAGCAGTGAGTCATCGAGGGGACCCCTCCACTTT
CASSESSRGPLHF
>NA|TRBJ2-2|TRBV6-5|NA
TGTGCCAGCAGCAGTGGGGGCGCCGGGGAGCTGTTTTTT
CASSSGGAGELFF
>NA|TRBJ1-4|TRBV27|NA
TGTGCCAGCAGTTTCTCAGCAACTAATGAAAAACTGTTTTTT
CASSFSATNEKLFF